This T cell receptor (beta chain) derives from a study of graft-versus-host responses after intestinal transplantation. Looking at the study overall: Recipients had multivisceral, liver-intestinal, or isolated intestinal transplants. Among the recipients, all got anti-thymocyte globulin induction and then tacrolimus and steroids for two to four years. Overall study findings and caveats: Some patients had graft-donor T cell macrochimerism, and their allografts showed high graft-versus-host to host-versus-graft clonal ratios. Association was observed between peak circulating GvH clone levels and early post-transplant HvG declines.

TCRdb keeps only in-frame clones here, not all; method: immunoSEQ multiplex PCR. The table shows about 39,000 clones, with over 90% occurring only once. As concerns this clone: Its antigen is still unknown.

In germline, CDR1 is MGHDK, CDR2 SYGVNS. This CDR3 is built from 12 residues. Deletions cut 5 bases from V and 8 bases from J, with 12 bases between. The sequenced sample was PBMCs, obtained approximately 100 weeks after intestinal transplantation. The receptor's source is a human patient who received an intestinal transplant, so some T cells may come from the graft donor. V usage is TRBV25-1 and J usage is TRBJ1-2; D perhaps matches TRBD1 (5 bases). The CDR3 reads CASSPQGSGYTF. The CDR3 nucleotides are TGTGCCAGCAGTCCGCAGGGAAGCGGCTACACCTTC.